The sequence of this T cell receptor beta chain was determined in a study of OX40 agonist ivuxolimab in advanced cancers. Data came from immunoSEQ multiplex PCR; TCRdb stores just in-frame clones and leaves some out. The table records 57,000 or so clones, 86% of them present only once. V was clipped by 4 bases and J by 7 bases, with 15 bases between them. This CDR3 is 13 amino acids long. Per germline, CDR1 SGHRS and CDR2 YFSETQ. The receptor comes from an adult with an advanced solid tumor such as melanoma, head and neck, liver or kidney cancer. Source: CD4+ or CD8+ T cells sorted from blood, taken in a trial of the OX40 agonist ivuxolimab. The chain carries TRBV5-1 and TRBJ2-7; D is perhaps TRBD1 (6 bases). Here the CDR3 DNA reads TGCGCCAGCAGCCCGGACAGTTCGGGGGAGCAGTACTTC. The encoded protein is CASSPDSSGEQYF.